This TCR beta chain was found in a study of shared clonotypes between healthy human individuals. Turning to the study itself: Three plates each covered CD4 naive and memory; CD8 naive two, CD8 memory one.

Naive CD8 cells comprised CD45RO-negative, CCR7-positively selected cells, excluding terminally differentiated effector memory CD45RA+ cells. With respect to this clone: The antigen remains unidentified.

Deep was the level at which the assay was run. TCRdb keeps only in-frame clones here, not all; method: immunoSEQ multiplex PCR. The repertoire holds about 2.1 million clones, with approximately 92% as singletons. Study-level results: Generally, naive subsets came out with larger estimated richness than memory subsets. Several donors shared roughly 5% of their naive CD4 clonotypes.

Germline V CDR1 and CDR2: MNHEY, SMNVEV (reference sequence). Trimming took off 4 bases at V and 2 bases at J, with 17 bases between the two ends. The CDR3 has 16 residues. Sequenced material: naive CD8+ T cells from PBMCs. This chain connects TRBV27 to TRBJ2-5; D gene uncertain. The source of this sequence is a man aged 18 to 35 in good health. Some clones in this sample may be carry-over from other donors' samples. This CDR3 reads CASSSIPREGQETQYF. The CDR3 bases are TGTGCCAGCAGTTCCATTCCAAGGGAAGGGCAAGAGACCCAGTACTTC.